This note documents a single T cell receptor beta chain sequence. This clonotype appeared many times. The target of this receptor is not known. Base qualities are not recorded, but no much larger clone differs from it by a single base. This specimen comes from a study of response to subunit inactivated influenza vaccine (dated by TCRdb to the late 2010s). For the wider study: The study used deep quantitative T cell receptor repertoire profiling to track responses to a trivalent subunit inactivated influenza vaccine.

Library preparation used RT-PCR. The data were produced on an Illumina HiSeq 2500. In-frame beta chains were kept once TCRdb had trimmed the public reads at Q25 with fastp and called clones with MiXCR. Rows are unified per CDR3 protein, each entry keeping the most common DNA and genes. The sample table shows around 600,000 distinct CDR3 sequences, and approximately 11% are seen once. The ten largest make up 11% of the sample. The paper's findings and limits, for the study overall: The authors proposed that each seasonal influenza vaccination may bring in only a limited number of new T cells.

This sample also appeared in a second study, on T cells expressing NK-cell markers. The second study, in turn, reports: The TCR beta cDNA libraries were made using 5'RACE template switching, a step that added both a universal primer site and unique molecular identifiers. Three sorted T-cell subsets (CD3+CD56+NKG2C+, CD3+CD56+NKG2C- and CD3+CD56-NKG2C+) from fewer than 10 donors had their TCR beta-chain repertoires profiled. Among the eight sequenced donors, only one was HCMV-seronegative, while the other seven were HCMV-seropositive. To restrict sorting to alphabetaTCR-expressing T cells, an anti-gammadeltaTCR antibody was added in several experiments. For five or six donors, the dominant CD3+CD56+NKG2C+ clonotypes were among the top 10 CD8+ clonotypes and accounted for roughly 1.0-8% of CD8+ T cells. Those dominant clonotypes were again the most abundant among CD3+CD56-NKG2C+ cells in a handful of donors, at about 25-60.1%. Whether the expanded NKG2C-expressing T cell clones were specific for HCMV antigens remained unclear. Randomly selected healthy volunteers, three men and five women, were used as the eight sequenced donors. HCMV serostatus was determined by detecting HCMV-specific IgG in serum with a commercial ELISA kit. Peripheral blood mononuclear cells were isolated from blood by Ficoll density gradient centrifugation. Bulk peripheral blood T-cell repertoires were additionally sequenced from unsorted PBMC for over 5 donors. cDNA synthesis was primed from the TCR beta constant segment, followed by two successive PCR amplification steps. Libraries were sequenced as 2 x 150 bp reads on Illumina HiSeq 2000/2500, MiSeq or NextSeq. MIGEC handled demultiplexing of the reads and grouping by UMI, while MiTCR was used to assemble and quantify clonotypes. To remove erroneous sequences, TCR cDNA sequences were retained only when supported by two or more reads. The tcR package was used for downstream repertoire analysis, and clonotypes were matched between fractions using CDR3 nucleotide sequence together with V segment. VDJmatch was used to annotate antigen specificity against VDJdb, with one amino acid substitution allowed in CDR3.

This clonotype originated in a man in his fifties or sixties who received an inactivated influenza vaccine. Donor details come from another sample of the same person, matched by shared clones. Sequences were derived from PBMCs from blood, sampled on the day of vaccination.

CDR3 reads: CASSLGQSNTGELFF. The DNA sequence is TGCGCCAGCAGCTTGGGACAGTCGAACACCGGGGAGCTGTTTTTT. The rearranged chain carries TRBV5-1 and TRBJ2-2, with TRBD1 tentatively as D gene (5 bases match). The germline V gene specifies SGHRS as CDR1 and YFSETQ as CDR2. Trimming at the junction amounts to 0 bases on V and 0 bases on J, and the germline ends lie 6 bases apart. The CDR3 holds 15 amino acids from the cysteine to the phenylalanine. Only CDR3 DNA remains: 45 bases, in frame from the first base.